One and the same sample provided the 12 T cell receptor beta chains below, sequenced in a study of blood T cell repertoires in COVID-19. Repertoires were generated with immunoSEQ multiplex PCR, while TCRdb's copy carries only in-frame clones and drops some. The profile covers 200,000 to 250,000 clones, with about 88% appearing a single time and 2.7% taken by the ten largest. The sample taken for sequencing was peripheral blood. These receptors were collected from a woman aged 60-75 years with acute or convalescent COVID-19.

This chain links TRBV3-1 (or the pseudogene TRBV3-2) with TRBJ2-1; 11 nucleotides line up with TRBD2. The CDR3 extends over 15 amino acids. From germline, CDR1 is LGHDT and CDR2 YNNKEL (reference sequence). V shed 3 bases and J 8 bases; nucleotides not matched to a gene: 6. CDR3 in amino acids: CASSQGLAVLDEQFF. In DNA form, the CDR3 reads TGTGCCAGCAGCCAGGGACTAGCGGTTTTGGATGAGCAGTTCTTC.

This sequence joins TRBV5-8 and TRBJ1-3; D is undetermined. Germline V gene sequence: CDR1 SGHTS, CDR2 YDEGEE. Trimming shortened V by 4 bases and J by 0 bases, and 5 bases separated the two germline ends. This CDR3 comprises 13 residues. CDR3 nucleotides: TGTGCCAGCAGCGAGGTCTCTGGAAACACCATATATTTT. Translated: CASSEVSGNTIYF.

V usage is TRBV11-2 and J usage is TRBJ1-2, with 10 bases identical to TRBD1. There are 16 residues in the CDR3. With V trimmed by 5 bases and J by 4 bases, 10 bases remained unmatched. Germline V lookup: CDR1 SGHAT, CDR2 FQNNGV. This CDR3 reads CASSRQGASIFYGYTF. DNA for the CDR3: TGTGCCAGCAGCCGACAGGGGGCCTCTATTTTCTATGGCTACACCTTC.

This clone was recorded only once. The CDR3 DNA sequence: TGTGCCACCAGCAGAGATGGTCGGGGGGATGAAAAACTGTTTTTT. Residues: CATSRDGRGDEKLFF. The chain employs TRBV15 and TRBJ1-4; maybe TRBD1 (5 bases). This CDR3 spans 15 amino acids. V lost 0 bases and J 6 bases, leaving 11 bases between the germline ends. Germline V CDR1 and CDR2: LNHNV, YYDKDF (reference sequence).

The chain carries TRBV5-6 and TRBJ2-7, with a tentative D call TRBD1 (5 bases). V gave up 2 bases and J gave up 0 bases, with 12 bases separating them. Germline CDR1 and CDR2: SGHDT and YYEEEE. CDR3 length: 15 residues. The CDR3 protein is CASSLRQSHSYEQYF. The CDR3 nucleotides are TGTGCCAGCAGCTTACGACAGTCCCACTCCTACGAGCAGTACTTC. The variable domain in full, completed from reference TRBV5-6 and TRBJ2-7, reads DAGVTQSPTHLIKTRGQQVTLRCSPKSGHDTVSWYQQALGQGPQFIFQYYEEEERQRGNFPDRFSGHQFPNYSSELNVNALLLGDSALYLCASSLRQSHSYEQYFGPGTRLTVT.

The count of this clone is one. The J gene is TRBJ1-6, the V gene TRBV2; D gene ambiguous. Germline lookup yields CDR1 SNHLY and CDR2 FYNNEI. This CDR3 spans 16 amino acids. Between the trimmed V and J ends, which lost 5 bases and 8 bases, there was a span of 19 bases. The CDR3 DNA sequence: TGTGCCAGCAGTTCTGTTTGGACCGGAGGCTATTCACCCCTCCACTTT. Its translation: CASSSVWTGGYSPLHF. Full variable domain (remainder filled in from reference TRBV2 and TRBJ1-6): EPEVTQTPSHQVTQMGQEVILRCVPISNHLYFYWYRQILGQKVEFLVSFYNNEISEKSEIFDDQFSVERPDGSNFTLKIRSTKLEDSAMYFCASSSVWTGGYSPLHFGNGTRLTVT.

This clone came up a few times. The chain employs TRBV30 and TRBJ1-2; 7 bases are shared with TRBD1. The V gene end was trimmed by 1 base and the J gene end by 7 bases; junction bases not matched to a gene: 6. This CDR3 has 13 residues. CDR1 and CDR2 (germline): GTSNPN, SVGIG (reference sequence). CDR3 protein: CAWSGGGVGGYTF. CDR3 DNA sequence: TGTGCCTGGAGTGGAGGGGGCGTGGGTGGCTACACCTTC.

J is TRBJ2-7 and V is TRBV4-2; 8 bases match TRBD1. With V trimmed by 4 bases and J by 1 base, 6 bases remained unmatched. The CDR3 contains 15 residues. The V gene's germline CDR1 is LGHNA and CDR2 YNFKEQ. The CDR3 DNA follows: TGTGCCAGCAGCCTTCGACAGGGGCCATCCTACGAGCAGTACTTC. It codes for CASSLRQGPSYEQYF.

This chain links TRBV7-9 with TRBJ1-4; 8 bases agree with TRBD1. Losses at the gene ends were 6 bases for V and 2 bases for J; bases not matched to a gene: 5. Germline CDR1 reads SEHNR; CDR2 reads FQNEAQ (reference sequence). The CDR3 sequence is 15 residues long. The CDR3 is CASSSTGATNEKLFF. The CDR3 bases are TGTGCCAGCAGTTCGACAGGGGCGACTAATGAAAAACTGTTTTTT.

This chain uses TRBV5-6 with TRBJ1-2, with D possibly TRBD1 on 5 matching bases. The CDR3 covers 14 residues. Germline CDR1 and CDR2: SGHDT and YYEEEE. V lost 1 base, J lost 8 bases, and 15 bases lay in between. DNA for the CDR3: TGTGCCAGCAGCTTGAACCAGGGTGTCAACGGCTACACCTTC. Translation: CASSLNQGVNGYTF.

CDR3 in DNA: TGTGCCAGCAGTGGGACTAGTACGCAGTATTTT. Encoded protein: CASSGTSTQYF. The V gene is TRBV2, the J gene TRBJ2-3, with 7 bases that match TRBD2. J gave up 8 bases and V 4 bases, and 0 bases lay outside the gene matches. Germline V gene data show CDR1 as SNHLY and CDR2 as FYNNEI. The CDR3 length is 11 residues.

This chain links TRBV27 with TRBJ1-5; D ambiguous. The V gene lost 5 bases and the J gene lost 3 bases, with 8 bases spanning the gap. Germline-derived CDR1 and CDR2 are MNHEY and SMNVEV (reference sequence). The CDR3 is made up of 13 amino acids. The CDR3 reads CASSNGNNQPQHF. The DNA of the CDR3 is TGTGCCAGCAGTAACGGGAACAATCAGCCCCAGCATTTT.